Presented here are 17 T cell receptor beta chains from one specimen sequenced in a study of blood T cell repertoires in COVID-19. The protocol was immunoSEQ multiplex PCR, while the TCRdb copy is restricted to in-frame clones and leaves out a portion. This sample has roughly 150,000 clones; 80% occur once, and the top ten carry around 0.62%. Sequences were obtained from peripheral blood. The receptor set was obtained from a man aged 60 to 69 with acute or convalescent COVID-19.

A few counts support this clone. The rearrangement joins TRBV2 to TRBJ1-2; D is undetermined. The V gene's germline CDR1 is SNHLY and CDR2 FYNNEI. The CDR3 has 13 amino acids. The V end was cut by 8 bases, the J end by 4 bases, with 14 bases between. The CDR3 loop is CASANQMIYGYTF. For the CDR3, the DNA is TGTGCCAGCGCTAACCAAATGATCTATGGCTACACCTTC. The variable domain in full, with the rest retrieved from reference TRBV2 and TRBJ1-2, is EPEVTQTPSHQVTQMGQEVILRCVPISNHLYFYWYRQILGQKVEFLVSFYNNEISEKSEIFDDQFSVERPDGSNFTLKIRSTKLEDSAMYFCASANQMIYGYTFGSGTRLTVV.

The rearrangement joins TRBV21-1 to TRBJ2-4; the D call in the table, TRBD1, was not verified against the DNA. TRBV21-1 is described as a pseudogene. The CDR3 contains 18 residues. CDR3 nucleotides: TGTGCCAGCAGCAAATTCCAGAGACAGGCAGGTGCCAAAAACATTCAGTACTTC. It is translated as CASSKFQRQAGAKNIQYF.

The chain has TRBV30 and TRBJ2-5; no reliable D call. This CDR3 has 13 residues. Between the trimmed V and J ends, which lost 0 bases and 4 bases, there was a span of 9 bases. Germline-derived CDR1 and CDR2 are GTSNPN and SVGIG (reference sequence). CDR3 coding DNA: TGTGCCTGGAGTGTACTGGTCCGAGAGACCCAGTACTTC. This encodes CAWSVLVRETQYF.

This clone occurred a few times. The chain employs TRBV11-2 and TRBJ1-6; D call uncertain. CDR3 length: 15 residues. Trimming left V 1 base short and J 4 bases short, with 8 bases between. Germline loops: CDR1 SGHAT, CDR2 FQNNGV. In DNA, the CDR3 is TGTGCCAGCAGCTTAGCTCCGGGGTATAATTCACCCCTCCACTTT. Translating gives CASSLAPGYNSPLHF.

The chain links TRBV7-2 to TRBJ2-3, with 12 bases fitting TRBD2. This CDR3 has 14 amino acids. Germline V gives CDR1 SGHTA, CDR2 FQGNSA. The J segment lost 7 bases and the V segment lost 5 bases, leaving 4 bases of the junction unmatched. CDR3 coding DNA: TGTGCCAGCAGCCCTAGCGGGGGGGCGAATACGCAGTATTTT. It encodes CASSPSGGANTQYF.

This clone has just one count. The chain couples TRBV18 to TRBJ1-1; D is possibly TRBD1 (5 bases). From germline, CDR1 is KGHSH and CDR2 LQKENI. This CDR3 region has 15 residues. Trimming took off 3 bases at V and 3 bases at J, with 14 bases between the two ends. This CDR3 is CASSPQSGADTEAFF. The CDR3 nucleotides are TGTGCCAGCTCACCCCAGTCTGGGGCTGACACTGAAGCTTTCTTT.

The genes are TRBV4-2 and TRBJ1-1; D ambiguous. The V end lost 4 bases, the J end lost 6 bases, and 15 bases lay between the germline ends. This CDR3 region has 14 residues. From germline, CDR1 is LGHNA and CDR2 YNFKEQ. The CDR3 is CASSPLGEGAEAFF. The CDR3 bases are TGTGCCAGCAGCCCCTTGGGCGAGGGCGCTGAAGCTTTCTTT.

This rearrangement joins TRBV7-9 to TRBJ2-3, with TRBD2 identical over 8 bases. Germline V gene data show CDR1 as SEHNR and CDR2 as FQNEAQ (reference sequence). This CDR3 has 16 residues. V lost 5 bases to trimming and J lost 4 bases; unmatched junction nucleotides: 11. For the CDR3, the DNA is TGTGCCAGCAGCCCTCGGGGGGGCTCATTTGCAGATACGCAGTATTTT. Its translation is CASSPRGGSFADTQYF.

This clone was observed at least ten times. The V and J genes are TRBV13 and TRBJ2-7; tentative D call: TRBD2 (5 bases). CDR1 PRHDT and CDR2 FYEKMQ come from the germline V gene (reference sequence). The CDR3 is 14 amino acids. V was trimmed by 3 bases and J by 3 bases, leaving 12 bases between them. CDR3 region: CASSFRELVYEQYF. As DNA, the CDR3 is TGTGCCAGCAGCTTTAGGGAGCTCGTCTACGAGCAGTACTTC.

The rearrangement links TRBV4-2 to TRBJ2-1, with 16 bases identical to TRBD2. CDR3 size: 17 residues. CDR1 LGHNA and CDR2 YNFKEQ come from the germline V gene. J lost 6 bases, V lost 7 bases, and 9 bases had no gene match. The CDR3 sequence is CASTGTSGGARRNEQFF. The CDR3 DNA sequence: TGTGCCAGCACCGGGACTAGCGGGGGGGCCCGACGCAATGAGCAGTTCTTC.

The chain employs TRBV3-1 (or the pseudogene TRBV3-2) and TRBJ2-7; D remains unclear. Germline CDR1 LGHDT, CDR2 YNNKEL (reference sequence). The CDR3 is 12 residues long. The V end was cut by 1 base, the J end by 4 bases, with 5 bases between. The DNA for the CDR3 is TGTGCCAGCAGCCAAGCTATATACGAGCAGTACTTC. Residues: CASSQAIYEQYF.

The chain couples TRBV11-2 to TRBJ2-7; possible D gene TRBD1, 5 bases. The CDR3 loop spans 14 amino acids. V lost 0 bases and J lost 2, with 8 bases in between. The germline gives CDR1 SGHAT, CDR2 FQNNGV. The CDR3 reads CASSLDLGPYEQYF. CDR3 nucleotide sequence: TGTGCCAGCAGCTTAGACCTGGGGCCCTACGAGCAGTACTTC.

The chain carries TRBV2 and TRBJ1-5; D gene ambiguous. Germline loops: CDR1 SNHLY, CDR2 FYNNEI. The germline V and J ends were trimmed by 6 bases and 0 bases, with 12 bases remaining between them. This CDR3 has 15 amino acids. CDR3 bases: TGTGCCAGCAGGTATGGAGAGAATAGCAATCAGCCCCAGCATTTT. Its protein is CASRYGENSNQPQHF.

This chain connects TRBV25-1 to TRBJ1-4, with D tentatively TRBD1 (5 bases). V shed 5 bases and J shed 11 bases, with 9 bases lying between them. Germline lookup yields CDR1 MGHDK and CDR2 SYGVNS. This CDR3 has 11 residues. CDR3 sequence (DNA): TGTGCCAGCAGTTCAGGGTTGAAACTGTTTTTT. Protein product: CASSSGLKLFF.

This clone was seen a handful of times. This chain joins TRBV11-2 and TRBJ2-7; possible D gene TRBD1, 6 bases. This CDR3 region has 13 residues. V was pared by 3 bases and J by 4 bases, with 10 bases between. The germline V gene encodes CDR1 SGHAT and CDR2 FQNNGV. The CDR3 DNA reads as TGTGCCAGCAGCTTCGCCCAGGGGTACGAGCAGTACTTC. It yields the protein CASSFAQGYEQYF. The whole variable domain, remainder taken from reference TRBV11-2 and TRBJ2-7, is EAGVAQSPRYKIIEKRQSVAFWCNPISGHATLYWYQQILGQGPKLLIQFQNNGVVDDSQLPKDRFSAERLKGVDSTLKIQPAKLEDSAVYLCASSFAQGYEQYFGPGTRLTVT.

The chain employs TRBV15 and TRBJ2-1; 9 bases are a match to TRBD2. V dropped 0 bases and J dropped 8; count of bases not matched to a gene: 8. The CDR3 is 16 residues long. Germline values: CDR1 LNHNV, CDR2 YYDKDF (reference sequence). The CDR3 is CATSRDRAGGFDEQFF. The CDR3 DNA is TGTGCCACCAGCAGAGATCGGGCGGGAGGGTTCGATGAGCAGTTCTTC. The entire variable domain, with the rest obtained from reference TRBV15 and TRBJ2-1, is as follows: DAMVIQNPRYQVTQFGKPVTLSCSQTLNHNVMYWYQQKSSQAPKLLFHYYDKDFNNEADTPDNFQSRRPNTSFCFLDIRSPGLGDTAMYLCATSRDRAGGFDEQFFGPGTRLTVL.

The rearrangement links TRBV18 to TRBJ2-1, with TRBD2 identical over 8 bases. The CDR3 runs to 15 residues. CDR1 is KGHSH and CDR2 is LQKENI in the germline V gene. V was clipped by 0 bases and J by 6 bases; unmatched bases: 4. CDR3 sequence reads: CASSPPRGGVNEQFF. The CDR3 DNA sequence: TGTGCCAGCTCACCACCTCGGGGGGGCGTCAATGAGCAGTTCTTC.